Listed below are T cell receptor beta chains from one sample, sequenced in a study of shared clonotypes between healthy human individuals. Sequenced by immunoSEQ multiplex PCR; TCRdb stores in-frame clones only, minus some. The table lists 2.3 million or so clones, over 90% of them singletons. Input material: naive CD4+ T cells from PBMCs. Source of these receptors: a man aged 18 to 30 in good health. Some clones in this sample may be carry-over from other donors' samples. Each CDR3 is given with its conserved first and last residue. A D gene is named only where the DNA matches it firmly. Size is omitted from some rows. Given values are once, few, many or a class for expanded clones.

clone size	D gene	V gene	J gene	CDR3 protein	CDR3 DNA
-	TRBD1	TRBV28	TRBJ2-4	CASSLRQGSGIQYF	TGTGCCAGCAGTTTAAGACAGGGGTCAGGCATTCAGTACTTC
-	-	TRBV6-6	TRBJ1-5	CASSSGANQPQHF	TGTGCCAGCAGCTCAGGGGCCAATCAGCCCCAGCATTTT
-	TRBD2	TRBV5-1	TRBJ2-1	CASSSGGPTSYNEQFF	TGCGCCAGCAGCTCGGGGGGGCCAACCTCCTACAATGAGCAGTTCTTC
-	-	TRBV7-3	TRBJ2-1	CASSSGQSYNEQFF	TGTGCCAGCAGCTCGGGCCAATCCTACAATGAGCAGTTCTTC
-	-	TRBV28	TRBJ1-4	CASSLDSIPTNEKLFF	TGTGCCAGCAGCCTCGACAGCATCCCAACTAATGAAAAACTGTTTTTT
-	-	TRBV29-1	TRBJ2-3	CSVAGRASDTQYF	TGCAGCGTCGCCGGCCGAGCATCAGATACGCAGTATTTT
few	-	TRBV5-1	TRBJ1-5	CASSYDSNQPQHF	TGCGCCAGCAGTTACGATAGCAATCAGCCCCAGCATTTT
-	-	TRBV6-5	TRBJ1-1	CASRSQGLETEAFF	TGTGCCAGCAGAAGCCAGGGACTTGAGACTGAAGCTTTCTTT
once	-	TRBV5-1	TRBJ1-4	CASSYTGTGGEKLFF	TGCGCCAGCAGCTACACCGGGACGGGGGGGGAAAAACTGTTTTTT
-	-	TRBV4-3	TRBJ2-3	CASSRINGGGSTDTQYF	TGCGCCAGCAGCCGCATCAATGGGGGCGGGAGCACAGATACGCAGTATTTT
-	-	TRBV5-1	TRBJ2-1	CASSLVRAQYNEQFF	TGCGCCAGCAGCTTGGTCCGGGCCCAATACAATGAGCAGTTCTTC
-	-	TRBV5-6	TRBJ2-7	CASRGRGTSYEQYF	TGTGCCAGCAGGGGGCGGGGCACTTCCTACGAGCAGTACTTC
-	-	TRBV10-1	TRBJ2-7	CASGDLAYEQYF	TGCGCCAGCGGGGACCTCGCCTACGAGCAGTACTTC
-	-	TRBV6-5	TRBJ1-2	CASMTPGSYYGYTF	TGTGCCAGCATGACGCCCGGTAGCTACTATGGCTACACCTTC
-	-	TRBV7-9	TRBJ1-2	CASSLTREDYGYTF	TGTGCCAGCAGCTTGACCAGGGAGGACTATGGCTACACCTTC
-	-	TRBV27	TRBJ2-5	CASSFSPGFQETQYF	TGTGCCAGCAGTTTTTCCCCAGGATTCCAAGAGACCCAGTACTTC
-	-	TRBV5-6	TRBJ2-7	CASSLVQLYEQYF	TGTGCCAGCAGCTTGGTTCAGCTATACGAGCAGTACTTC
few	TRBD1	TRBV28	TRBJ1-1	CASMAGDRAMNTEAFF	TGTGCCAGCATGGCCGGCGACAGGGCCATGAACACTGAAGCTTTCTTT
-	TRBD2	TRBV19	TRBJ2-2	CASSIVSGSSTGELFF	TGTGCCAGTAGTATAGTAAGCGGGAGTAGTACCGGGGAGCTGTTTTTT
-	TRBD2	TRBV28	TRBJ2-7	CASSSGTSGTYEQYF	TGTGCCAGCAGTTCCGGGACTAGCGGGACTTACGAGCAGTACTTC
-	-	TRBV4-1	TRBJ1-4	CASSTGPTTGGELFF	TGCGCCAGCAGCACCGGGCCCACAACCGGCGGGGAACTGTTTTTT
-	-	TRBV25-1	TRBJ1-2	CASSATLYSGLGYTF	TGTGCCAGCAGTGCTACCCTGTACTCGGGCCTTGGCTACACCTTC
-	-	TRBV25-1	TRBJ1-5	CASSELYGPQHF	TGTGCCAGCAGTGAATTGTACGGGCCCCAGCATTTT
-	-	TRBV11-2	TRBJ2-7	CASRKIGSYEQYF	TGTGCCAGCAGAAAGATCGGTTCCTACGAGCAGTACTTC
-	-	TRBV14	TRBJ1-6	CASTQSTGTPLHF	TGTGCCAGCACCCAGTCTACAGGGACACCCCTCCACTTT
-	-	TRBV2	TRBJ1-5	CASSEWADSNQPQHF	TGTGCCAGCAGTGAATGGGCGGATAGCAATCAGCCCCAGCATTTT
-	TRBD1	TRBV5-1	TRBJ1-2	CASSFGTAMKPPYGYTF	TGCGCCAGCAGCTTCGGGACAGCTATGAAACCCCCCTATGGCTACACCTTC
-	-	TRBV4-1	TRBJ2-5	CASSPRERGVGETQYF	TGCGCCAGCAGCCCCAGGGAGAGGGGCGTTGGGGAGACCCAGTACTTC
-	-	TRBV6-6	TRBJ2-1	CATRGPNNEQFF	TGTGCCACCAGAGGACCGAACAATGAGCAGTTCTTC
once	TRBD2	TRBV5-4	TRBJ2-3	CASSLYLGGTTDGAQYF	TGTGCCAGCAGCTTGTATTTAGGCGGGACTACTGACGGGGCGCAGTATTTT
-	TRBD1	TRBV19	TRBJ1-5	CASIRDRGALNQPQHF	TGTGCCAGTATAAGGGACAGGGGAGCGTTGAATCAGCCCCAGCATTTT
-	-	TRBV7-2	TRBJ2-7	CASSYYYEQYF	TGTGCCAGCAGCTACTATTACGAGCAGTACTTC
-	TRBD1	TRBV27	TRBJ2-5	CASSFLGQGIQTQYF	TGTGCCAGCAGTTTTCTCGGACAGGGGATACAGACCCAGTACTTC